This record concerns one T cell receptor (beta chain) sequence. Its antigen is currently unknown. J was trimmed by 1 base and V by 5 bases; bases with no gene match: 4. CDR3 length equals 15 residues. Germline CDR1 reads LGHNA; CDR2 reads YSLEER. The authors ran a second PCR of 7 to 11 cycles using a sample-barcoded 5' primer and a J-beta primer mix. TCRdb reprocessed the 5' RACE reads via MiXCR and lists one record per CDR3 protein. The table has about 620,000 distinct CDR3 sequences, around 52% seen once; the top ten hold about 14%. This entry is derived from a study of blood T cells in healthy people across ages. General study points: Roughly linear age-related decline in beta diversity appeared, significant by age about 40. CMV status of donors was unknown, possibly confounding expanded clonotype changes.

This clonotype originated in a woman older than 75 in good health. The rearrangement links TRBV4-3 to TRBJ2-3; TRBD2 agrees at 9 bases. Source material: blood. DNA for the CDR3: TGCGCCAGCAGCGCAGTAGCGGGAGGCACAGATACGCAGTATTTT. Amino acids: CASSAVAGGTDTQYF.